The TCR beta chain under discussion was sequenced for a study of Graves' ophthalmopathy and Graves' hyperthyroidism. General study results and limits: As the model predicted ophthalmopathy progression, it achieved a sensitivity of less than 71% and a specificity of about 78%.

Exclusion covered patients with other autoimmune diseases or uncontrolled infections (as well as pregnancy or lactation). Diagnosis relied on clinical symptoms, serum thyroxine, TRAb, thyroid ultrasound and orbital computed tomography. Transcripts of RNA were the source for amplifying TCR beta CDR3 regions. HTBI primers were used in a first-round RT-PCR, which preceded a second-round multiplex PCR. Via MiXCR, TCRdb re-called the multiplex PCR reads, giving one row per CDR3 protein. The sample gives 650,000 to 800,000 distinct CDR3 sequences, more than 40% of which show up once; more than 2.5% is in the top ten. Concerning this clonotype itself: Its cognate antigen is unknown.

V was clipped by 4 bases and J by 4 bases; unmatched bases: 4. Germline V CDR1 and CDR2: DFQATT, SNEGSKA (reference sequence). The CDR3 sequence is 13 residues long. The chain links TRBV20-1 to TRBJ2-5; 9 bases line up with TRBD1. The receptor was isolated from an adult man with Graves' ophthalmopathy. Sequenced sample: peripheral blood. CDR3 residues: CSAKQGAGETQYF. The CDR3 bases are TGCAGTGCTAAACAGGGGGCGGGAGAGACCCAGTACTTC.